Listed here are 10 T cell receptor beta chains from one sample, sequenced in a study of regulatory T cells in long-lasting Graves disease. Building the TCR beta libraries relied on iRepertoire HTBI primers, and CDR3 regions underwent Arm-PCR. TCRdb analysed the multiplex PCR reads with MiXCR anew, one entry per CDR3 protein. The sample has roughly 320,000 distinct CDR3 sequences, roughly a sixth seen once. Documented time point: newly diagnosed GD, antithyroid drugs for less than 3 months. PBMCs provided the RNA from which the TCR library was made. The same specimen was also included in a second study, on T cells in Graves' hyperthyroidism and ophthalmopathy.

The specimen comprised peripheral blood mononuclear cells (PBMCs), sampled at new diagnosis, from a patient treated with antithyroid drugs. These receptors originate from a man between 35 and 55 years old with Graves disease.

This clonotype was counted at least ten times. The chain joins TRBV12-3 or TRBV12-4 to TRBJ1-5; 7 bases are shared with TRBD1. This CDR3 has 16 residues. J lost 6 bases, V lost 1 base, and 9 bases had no gene match. The CDR3 is CASSLVRGPECQPQHF. The DNA of the CDR3 is TGTGCCAGCAGTTTAGTAAGGGGGCCGGAATGTCAGCCCCAGCATTTT.

This clonotype was found many times. The chain has TRBV6-1 and TRBJ2-7; D is unclear. With 5 bases removed from V and 0 bases from J, the gap between germline ends came to 17 bases. The CDR3 has 16 amino acids. Looked up from germline, CDR1 is MNHNS and CDR2 is SASEGT. CDR3: CASSRPFAVTSYEQYF. CDR3 bases: TGTGCCAGCAGTAGACCTTTTGCGGTAACCTCCTACGAGCAGTACTTC.

This clonotype was seen ten or more times. The chain links TRBV6-2 or TRBV6-3 to TRBJ2-5, with TRBD2 matching over 11 bases. The CDR3 runs to 14 residues. The trim removed 6 bases at V and 5 bases at J, leaving 5 bases unmatched. Germline V gene sequence: CDR1 MNHEY, CDR2 SVGEGT. CDR3 loop: CASRGTSGGETQYF. CDR3 sequence (DNA): TGTGCCAGCAGAGGGACTAGCGGTGGGGAGACCCAGTACTTC.

This clonotype came up many times. V is TRBV20-1 and J is TRBJ2-3, with 7 bases aligning to TRBD1. Trimming cost V 1 base and J 5 bases; bases outside gene matches: 6. Germline V gives CDR1 DFQATT, CDR2 SNEGSKA (reference sequence). The CDR3 consists of 14 residues. CDR3 loop: CSARGDRAGDTQYF. CDR3 DNA: TGCAGTGCTAGAGGAGACAGGGCCGGAGATACGCAGTATTTT.

The rearrangement links TRBV7-2 to TRBJ2-3; 10 bases are shared with TRBD2. The germline CDR1 and CDR2 sequences are SGHTA and FQGNSA. Germline trimming cut 3 bases from V and 7 bases from J; bases unmatched to any gene: 4. The CDR3 consists of 14 residues. The CDR3: CASSFTSGVNTQYF. DNA for the CDR3: TGTGCCAGCAGCTTTACTAGCGGGGTAAATACGCAGTATTTT.

This clonotype showed up many times. V and J are TRBV7-3 and TRBJ2-5; D ambiguous. Between the trimmed V and J ends, which lost 3 bases and 5 bases, there was a span of 10 bases. The CDR3 has 13 amino acids. The V gene's germline CDR1 is SGHTA and CDR2 FQGTGA. The chain's CDR3 is CASSFGPRETQYF. CDR3 DNA: TGTGCCAGCAGCTTCGGGCCCAGGGAGACCCAGTACTTC.

This chain connects TRBV19 to TRBJ2-5, with TRBD2 identical over 7 bases. The CDR3 runs to 15 residues. V dropped 3 bases and J dropped 5; count of bases not matched to a gene: 9. Germline V lookup: CDR1 LNHDA, CDR2 SQIVND (reference sequence). CDR3: CASSMVAGGLETQYF. Written as DNA, the CDR3 is TGTGCCAGTAGTATGGTAGCGGGCGGCCTCGAGACCCAGTACTTC.

This clonotype occurred a few times. The chain is built from TRBV3-1 and TRBJ1-2; no clear D. CDR1 is LGHDT, CDR2 YNNKEL, per germline (reference sequence). V shed 3 bases and J shed 2 bases, with 10 bases lying between them. The CDR3 runs to 14 residues. The CDR3 bases are TGTGCCAGCAGCCAGGTGGAAGAGAACTATGGCTACACCTTC. Residues: CASSQVEENYGYTF.

V gene TRBV7-9 combines with J gene TRBJ2-7; TRBD1 might be the D (6 bases). Germline V gene lookup returns CDR1 SEHNR and CDR2 FQNEAQ (reference sequence). V lost 3 bases and J 0 bases, leaving 9 bases between the germline ends. The CDR3 length is 14 residues. CDR3 bases: TGTGCCAGCAGCTTGGACAGTGACTCCTACGAGCAGTACTTC. Translation gives CASSLDSDSYEQYF.

This clonotype has a count of ten or more. This chain joins TRBV3-1 and TRBJ2-5, with TRBD2 matching over 14 bases. The CDR3 covers 16 residues. Germline V gene sequence: CDR1 LGHDT, CDR2 YNNKEL (reference sequence). V trimming: 7 bases; J trimming: 4 bases; junction bases outside the gene matches: 8. The CDR3 bases are TGTGCCAGCAAAAGACTAGCGGGGGGGGAGCGAGAGACCCAGTACTTC. Its translation: CASKRLAGGERETQYF.